Included here is one T cell receptor (beta chain) sequence, with context. The antigen is undetermined. These data are taken from a study of CD8 T cells in ankylosing spondylitis. CDR3 size: 15 residues. Germline trimming cut 4 bases from V and 5 bases from J; bases unmatched to any gene: 11. Looked up from germline, CDR1 is SGHRS and CDR2 is YFSETQ. The study, taken as a whole, reports: A motif of roughly eight highly homologous TCR beta variants was seen as apparently characteristic of ankylosing spondylitis blood.

Each CDR3 protein gets one entry after TCRdb re-called the 5' RACE reads with MiXCR. The sample includes more than 400,000 distinct CDR3 sequences, approximately 5% seen only once; the top ten take roughly 3.5%. The sequencing sample was made of blood, either unsorted or a sorted T cell fraction (not recorded which). The chain is built from TRBV5-1 and TRBJ2-7, with 8 bases matching TRBD1. The clonotype originates from a male donor with ankylosing spondylitis. This CDR3 reads CASSSQGAFLHEQYF. CDR3 nucleotide sequence: TGCGCCAGCAGCAGTCAGGGGGCGTTCCTCCACGAGCAGTACTTC.